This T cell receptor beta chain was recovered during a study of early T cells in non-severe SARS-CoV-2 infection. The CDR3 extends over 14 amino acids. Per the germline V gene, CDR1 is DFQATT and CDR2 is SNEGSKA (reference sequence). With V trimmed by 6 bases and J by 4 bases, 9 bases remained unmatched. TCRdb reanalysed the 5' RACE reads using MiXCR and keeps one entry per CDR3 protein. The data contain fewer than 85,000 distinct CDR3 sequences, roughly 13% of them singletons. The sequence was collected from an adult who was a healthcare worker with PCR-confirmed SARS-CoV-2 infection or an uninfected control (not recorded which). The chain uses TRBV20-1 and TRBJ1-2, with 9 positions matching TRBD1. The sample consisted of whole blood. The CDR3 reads CSAGQGSFGYGYTF. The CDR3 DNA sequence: TGCAGTGCGGGACAGGGCTCTTTCGGCTATGGCTACACCTTC.